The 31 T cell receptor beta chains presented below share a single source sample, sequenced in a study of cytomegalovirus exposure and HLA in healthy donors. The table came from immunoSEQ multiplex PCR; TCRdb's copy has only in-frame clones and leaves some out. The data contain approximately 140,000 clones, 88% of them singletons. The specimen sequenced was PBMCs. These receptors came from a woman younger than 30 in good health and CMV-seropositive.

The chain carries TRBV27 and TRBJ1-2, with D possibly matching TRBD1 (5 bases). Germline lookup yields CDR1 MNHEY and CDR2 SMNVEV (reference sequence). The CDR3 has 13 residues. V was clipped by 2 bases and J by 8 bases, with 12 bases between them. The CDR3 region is CASSLHGGEGYTF. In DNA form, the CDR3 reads TGTGCCAGCAGTTTACATGGGGGGGAAGGCTACACCTTC.

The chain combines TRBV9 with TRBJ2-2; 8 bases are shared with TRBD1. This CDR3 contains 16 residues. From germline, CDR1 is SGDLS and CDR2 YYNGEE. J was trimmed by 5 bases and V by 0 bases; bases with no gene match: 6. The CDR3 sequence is CASSVAVTGGTGELFF. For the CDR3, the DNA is TGTGCCAGCAGCGTAGCCGTTACAGGGGGAACCGGGGAGCTGTTTTTT.

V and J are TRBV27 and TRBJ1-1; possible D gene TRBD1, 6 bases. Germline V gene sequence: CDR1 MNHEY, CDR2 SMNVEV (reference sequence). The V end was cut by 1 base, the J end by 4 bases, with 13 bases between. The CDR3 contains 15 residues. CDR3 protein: CASSLFGGLGTEAFF. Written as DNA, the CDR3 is TGTGCCAGCAGTTTATTCGGGGGGCTAGGCACTGAAGCTTTCTTT.

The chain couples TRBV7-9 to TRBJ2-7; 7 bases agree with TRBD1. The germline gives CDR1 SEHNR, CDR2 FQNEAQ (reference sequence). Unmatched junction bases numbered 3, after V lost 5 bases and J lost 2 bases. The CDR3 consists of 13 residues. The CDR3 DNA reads TGTGCCAGCAGCCAGGACAGGCCCTACGAGCAGTACTTC. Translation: CASSQDRPYEQYF.

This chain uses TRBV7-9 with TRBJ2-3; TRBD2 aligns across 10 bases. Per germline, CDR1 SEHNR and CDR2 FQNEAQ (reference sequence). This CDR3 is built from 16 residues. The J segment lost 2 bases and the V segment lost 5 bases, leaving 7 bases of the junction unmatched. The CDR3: CASSPTLAGDTDTQYF. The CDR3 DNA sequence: TGTGCCAGCAGCCCGACTCTAGCGGGGGACACAGATACGCAGTATTTT.

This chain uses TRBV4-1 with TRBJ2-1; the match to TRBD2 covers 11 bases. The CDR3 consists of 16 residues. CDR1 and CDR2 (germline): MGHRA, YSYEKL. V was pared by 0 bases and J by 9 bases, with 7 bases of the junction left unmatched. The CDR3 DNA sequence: TGCGCCAGCAGCCAAGATATAGCGGGAGGGCCGGGTGAGCAGTTCTTC. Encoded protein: CASSQDIAGGPGEQFF.

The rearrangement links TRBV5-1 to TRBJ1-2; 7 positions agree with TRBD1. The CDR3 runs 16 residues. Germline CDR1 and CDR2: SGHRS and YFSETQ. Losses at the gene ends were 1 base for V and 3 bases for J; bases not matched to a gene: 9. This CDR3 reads CASSLNFGTADYGYTF. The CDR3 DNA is TGCGCCAGCAGCTTGAACTTCGGGACAGCCGACTATGGCTACACCTTC. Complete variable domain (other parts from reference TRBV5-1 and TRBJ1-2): KAGVTQTPRYLIKTRGQQVTLSCSPISGHRSVSWYQQTPGQGLQFLFEYFSETQRNKGNFPGRFSGRQFSNSRSEMNVSTLELGDSALYLCASSLNFGTADYGYTFGSGTRLTVV.

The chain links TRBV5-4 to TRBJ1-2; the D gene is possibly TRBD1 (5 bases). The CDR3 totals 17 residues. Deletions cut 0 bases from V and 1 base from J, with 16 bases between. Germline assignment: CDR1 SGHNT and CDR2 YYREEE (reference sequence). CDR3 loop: CASSLGGPRSGNYGYTF. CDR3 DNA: TGTGCCAGCAGCTTGGGGGGCCCACGGTCGGGTAACTATGGCTACACCTTC. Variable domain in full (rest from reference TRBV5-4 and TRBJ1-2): ETGVTQSPTHLIKTRGQQVTLRCSSQSGHNTVSWYQQALGQGPQFIFQYYREEENGRGNFPPRFSGLQFPNYSSELNVNALELDDSALYLCASSLGGPRSGNYGYTFGSGTRLTVV.

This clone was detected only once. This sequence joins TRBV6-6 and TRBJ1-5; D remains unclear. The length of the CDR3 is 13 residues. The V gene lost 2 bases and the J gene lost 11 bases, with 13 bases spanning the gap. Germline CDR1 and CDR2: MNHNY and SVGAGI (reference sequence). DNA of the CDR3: TGTGCCAGCAGTTACGAGGTCAAGGGAGCCCAGCATTTT. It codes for CASSYEVKGAQHF.

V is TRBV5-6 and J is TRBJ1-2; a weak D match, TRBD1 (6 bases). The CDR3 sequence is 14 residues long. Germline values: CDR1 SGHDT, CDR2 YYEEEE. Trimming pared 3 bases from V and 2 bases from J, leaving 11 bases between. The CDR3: CASSSVDRNYGYTF. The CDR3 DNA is TGTGCCAGCAGCTCCGTAGACAGGAACTATGGCTACACCTTC. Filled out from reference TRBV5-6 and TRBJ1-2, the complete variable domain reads DAGVTQSPTHLIKTRGQQVTLRCSPKSGHDTVSWYQQALGQGPQFIFQYYEEEERQRGNFPDRFSGHQFPNYSSELNVNALLLGDSALYLCASSSVDRNYGYTFGSGTRLTVV.

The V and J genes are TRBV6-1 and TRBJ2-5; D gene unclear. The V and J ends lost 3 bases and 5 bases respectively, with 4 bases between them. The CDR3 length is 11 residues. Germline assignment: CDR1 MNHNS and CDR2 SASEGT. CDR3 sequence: CASSEYETQYF. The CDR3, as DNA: TGTGCCAGCAGTGAGTATGAGACCCAGTACTTC.

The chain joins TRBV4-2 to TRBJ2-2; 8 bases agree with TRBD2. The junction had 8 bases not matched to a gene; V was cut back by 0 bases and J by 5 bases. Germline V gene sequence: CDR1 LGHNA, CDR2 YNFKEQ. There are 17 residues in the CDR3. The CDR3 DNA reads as TGTGCCAGCAGCCAAGAGCTCGGGAGGGCGCTGACCGGGGAGCTGTTTTTT. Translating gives CASSQELGRALTGELFF.

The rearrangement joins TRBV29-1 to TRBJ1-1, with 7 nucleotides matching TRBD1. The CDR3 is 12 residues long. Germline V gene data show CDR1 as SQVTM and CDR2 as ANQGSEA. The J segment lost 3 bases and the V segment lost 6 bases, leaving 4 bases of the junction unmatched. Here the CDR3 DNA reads TGCAGCGTCGCCCAGGGGGACACTGAAGCTTTCTTT. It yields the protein CSVAQGDTEAFF.

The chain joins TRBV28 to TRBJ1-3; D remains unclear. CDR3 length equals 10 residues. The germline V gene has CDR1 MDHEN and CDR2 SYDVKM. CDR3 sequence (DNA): TGTGGGAGCTCTGGAAACACCATATATTTT. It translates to CGSSGNTIYF.

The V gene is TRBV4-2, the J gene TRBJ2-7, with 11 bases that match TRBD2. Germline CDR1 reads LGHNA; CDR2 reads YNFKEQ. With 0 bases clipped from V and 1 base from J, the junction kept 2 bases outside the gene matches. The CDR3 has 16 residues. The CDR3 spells CASSQDGTSGSYEQYF. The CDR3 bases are TGTGCCAGCAGCCAAGACGGGACTAGCGGTTCCTACGAGCAGTACTTC.

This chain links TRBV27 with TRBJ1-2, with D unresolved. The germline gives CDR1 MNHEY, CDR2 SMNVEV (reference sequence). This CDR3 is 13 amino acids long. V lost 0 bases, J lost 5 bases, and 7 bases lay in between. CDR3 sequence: CASSLSRGYGYTF. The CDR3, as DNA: TGTGCCAGCAGTTTATCGCGCGGTTATGGCTACACCTTC.

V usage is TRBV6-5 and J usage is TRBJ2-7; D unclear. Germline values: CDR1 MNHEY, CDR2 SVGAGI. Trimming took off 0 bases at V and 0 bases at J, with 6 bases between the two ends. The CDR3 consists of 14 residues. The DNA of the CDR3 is TGTGCCAGCAGTTACTCAGCGAGCTCCTACGAGCAGTACTTC. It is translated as CASSYSASSYEQYF.

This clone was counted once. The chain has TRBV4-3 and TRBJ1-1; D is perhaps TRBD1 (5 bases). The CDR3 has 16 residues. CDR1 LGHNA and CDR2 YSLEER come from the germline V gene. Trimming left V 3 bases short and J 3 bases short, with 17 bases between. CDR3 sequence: CASSHDSGGSDTEAFF. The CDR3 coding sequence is TGCGCCAGCAGCCATGATAGTGGGGGGTCGGACACTGAAGCTTTCTTT.

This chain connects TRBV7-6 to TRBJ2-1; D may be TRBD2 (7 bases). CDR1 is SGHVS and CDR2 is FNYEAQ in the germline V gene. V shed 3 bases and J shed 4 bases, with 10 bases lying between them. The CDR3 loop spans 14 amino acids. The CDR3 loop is CASSFRGGYNEQFF. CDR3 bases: TGTGCCAGCAGCTTTAGGGGGGGGTACAATGAGCAGTTCTTC.

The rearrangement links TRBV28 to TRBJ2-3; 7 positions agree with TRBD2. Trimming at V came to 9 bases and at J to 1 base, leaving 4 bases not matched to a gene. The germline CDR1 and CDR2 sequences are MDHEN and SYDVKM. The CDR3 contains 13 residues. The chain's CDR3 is CASGAGGTDTQYF. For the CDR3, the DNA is TGTGCCAGTGGGGCGGGGGGCACAGATACGCAGTATTTT.

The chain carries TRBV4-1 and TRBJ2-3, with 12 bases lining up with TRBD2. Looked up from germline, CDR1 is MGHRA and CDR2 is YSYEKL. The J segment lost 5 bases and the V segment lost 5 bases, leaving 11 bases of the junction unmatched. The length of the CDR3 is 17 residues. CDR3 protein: CASSSNGGTSGLDTQYF. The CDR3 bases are TGCGCCAGCAGCTCGAACGGCGGGACTAGCGGGTTAGATACGCAGTATTTT.

CDR3 nucleotide sequence: TGTGCCAGCAGCCCCCACCCACTAGCGGGGGGTTCGAATGAGCAGTTCTTC. Its translation is CASSPHPLAGGSNEQFF. The V gene is TRBV7-3, the J gene TRBJ2-1; 12 nucleotides line up with TRBD2. Unmatched junction bases numbered 12, after V lost 5 bases and J lost 7 bases. The CDR3 contains 17 residues. Germline V gene data show CDR1 as SGHTA and CDR2 as FQGTGA.

The CDR3 nucleotides read TGTGCCTGGAGCCCAGGGTTTCAAGAGACCCAGTACTTC. This encodes CAWSPGFQETQYF. The rearrangement joins TRBV30 to TRBJ2-5; a possible D gene is TRBD1 (5 bases). The V end lost 3 bases, the J end lost 2 bases, and 10 bases lay between the germline ends. The CDR3 sequence is 13 residues long. Germline loops: CDR1 GTSNPN, CDR2 SVGIG (reference sequence). The variable domain in full, with the rest retrieved from reference TRBV30 and TRBJ2-5, is SQTIHQWPATLVQPVGSPLSLECTVEGTSNPNLYWYRQAAGRGLQLLFYSVGIGQISSEVPQNLSASRPQDRQFILSSKKLLLSDSGFYLCAWSPGFQETQYFGPGTRLLVL.

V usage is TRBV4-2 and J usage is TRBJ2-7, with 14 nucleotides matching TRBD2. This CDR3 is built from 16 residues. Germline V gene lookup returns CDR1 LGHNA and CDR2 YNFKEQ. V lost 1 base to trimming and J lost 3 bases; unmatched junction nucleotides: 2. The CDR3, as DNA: TGTGCCAGCAGCCAAGTCGGGACTAGCGGGAGCTACGAGCAGTACTTC. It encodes CASSQVGTSGSYEQYF.

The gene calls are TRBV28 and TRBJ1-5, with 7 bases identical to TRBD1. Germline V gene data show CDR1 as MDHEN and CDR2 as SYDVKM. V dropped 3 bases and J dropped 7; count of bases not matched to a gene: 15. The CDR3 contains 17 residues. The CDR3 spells CASSFRLLRGQGQPQHF. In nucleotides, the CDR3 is TGTGCCAGCAGTTTCCGACTCCTAAGGGGGCAAGGCCAGCCCCAGCATTTT.

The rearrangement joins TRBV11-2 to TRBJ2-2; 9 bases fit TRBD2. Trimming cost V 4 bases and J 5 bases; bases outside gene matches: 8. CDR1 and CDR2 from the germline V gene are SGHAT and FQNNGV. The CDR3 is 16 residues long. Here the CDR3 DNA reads TGTGCCAGCAGCTCCTTAGCGGGAGTCGGTACCGGGGAGCTGTTTTTT. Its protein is CASSSLAGVGTGELFF.

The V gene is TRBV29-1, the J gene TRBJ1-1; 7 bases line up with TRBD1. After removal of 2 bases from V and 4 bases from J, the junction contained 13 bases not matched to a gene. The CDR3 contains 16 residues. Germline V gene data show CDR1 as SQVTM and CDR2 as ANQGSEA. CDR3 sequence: CSVESVRAGGITEAFF. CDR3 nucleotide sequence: TGCAGCGTTGAATCGGTTCGGGCAGGGGGAATCACTGAAGCTTTCTTT.

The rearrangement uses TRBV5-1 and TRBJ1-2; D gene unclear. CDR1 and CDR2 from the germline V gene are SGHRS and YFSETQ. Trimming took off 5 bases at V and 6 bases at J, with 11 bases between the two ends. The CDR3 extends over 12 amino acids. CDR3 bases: TGCGCCAGCAGGTATCCCCCTGATGGCTACACCTTC. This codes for CASRYPPDGYTF.

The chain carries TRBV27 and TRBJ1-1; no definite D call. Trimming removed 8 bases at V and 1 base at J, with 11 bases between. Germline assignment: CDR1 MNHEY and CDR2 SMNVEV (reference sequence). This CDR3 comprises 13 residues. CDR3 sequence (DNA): TGTGCCAGCTTTCTCTCGGGGAACACTGAAGCTTTCTTT. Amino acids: CASFLSGNTEAFF.

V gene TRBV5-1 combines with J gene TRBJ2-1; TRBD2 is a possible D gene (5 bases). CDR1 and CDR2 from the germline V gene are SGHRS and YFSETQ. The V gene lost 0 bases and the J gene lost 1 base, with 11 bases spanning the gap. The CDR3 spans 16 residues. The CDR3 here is CASSLAPGESYNEQFF. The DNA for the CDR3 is TGCGCCAGCAGCTTGGCCCCCGGGGAATCCTACAATGAGCAGTTCTTC. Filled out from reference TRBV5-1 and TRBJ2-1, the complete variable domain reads KAGVTQTPRYLIKTRGQQVTLSCSPISGHRSVSWYQQTPGQGLQFLFEYFSETQRNKGNFPGRFSGRQFSNSRSEMNVSTLELGDSALYLCASSLAPGESYNEQFFGPGTRLTVL.

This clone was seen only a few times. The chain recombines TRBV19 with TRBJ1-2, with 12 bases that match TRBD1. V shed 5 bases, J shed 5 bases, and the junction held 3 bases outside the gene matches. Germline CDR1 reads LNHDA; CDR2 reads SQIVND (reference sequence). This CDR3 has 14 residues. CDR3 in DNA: TGTGCCAGTAGTTCGGGACAGGGGGCGTATGGCTACACCTTC. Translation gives CASSSGQGAYGYTF.